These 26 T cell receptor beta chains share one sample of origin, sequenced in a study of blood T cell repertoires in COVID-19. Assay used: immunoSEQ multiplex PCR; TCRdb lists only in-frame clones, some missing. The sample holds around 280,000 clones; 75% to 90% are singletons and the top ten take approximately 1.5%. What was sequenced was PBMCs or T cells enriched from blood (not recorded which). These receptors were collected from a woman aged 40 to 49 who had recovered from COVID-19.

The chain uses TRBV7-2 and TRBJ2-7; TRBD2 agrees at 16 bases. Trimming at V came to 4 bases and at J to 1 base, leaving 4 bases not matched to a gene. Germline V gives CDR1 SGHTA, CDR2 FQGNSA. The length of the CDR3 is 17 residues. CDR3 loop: CASSSGLAGGKSYEQYF. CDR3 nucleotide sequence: TGTGCCAGCAGCTCGGGACTAGCGGGAGGGAAGTCCTACGAGCAGTACTTC.

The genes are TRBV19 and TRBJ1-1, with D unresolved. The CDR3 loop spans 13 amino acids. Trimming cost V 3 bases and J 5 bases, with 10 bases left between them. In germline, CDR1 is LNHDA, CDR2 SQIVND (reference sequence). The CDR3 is CASSILGLTEAFF. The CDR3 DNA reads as TGTGCCAGTAGTATTCTAGGTTTAACTGAAGCTTTCTTT.

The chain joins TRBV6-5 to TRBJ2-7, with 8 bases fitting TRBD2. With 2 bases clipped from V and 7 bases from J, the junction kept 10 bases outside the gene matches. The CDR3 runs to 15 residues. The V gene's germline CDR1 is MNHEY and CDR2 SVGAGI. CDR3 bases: TGTGCCAGCAGTTACCGGCGGGGGGTCCCTAGGGAGCAGTACTTC. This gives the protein CASSYRRGVPREQYF.

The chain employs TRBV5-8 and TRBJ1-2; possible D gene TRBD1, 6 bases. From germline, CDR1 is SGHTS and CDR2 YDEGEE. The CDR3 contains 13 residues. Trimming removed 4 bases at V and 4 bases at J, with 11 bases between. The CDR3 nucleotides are TGTGCCAGCAGCCTTGACAGGAGCTATGGCTACACCTTC. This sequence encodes CASSLDRSYGYTF.

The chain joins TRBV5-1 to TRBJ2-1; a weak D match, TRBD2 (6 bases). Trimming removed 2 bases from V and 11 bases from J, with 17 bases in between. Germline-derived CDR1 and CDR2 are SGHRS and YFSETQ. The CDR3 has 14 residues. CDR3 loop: CASSLAGATQQQFF. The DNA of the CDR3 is TGCGCCAGCAGCTTAGCGGGTGCAACACAGCAGCAGTTCTTC.

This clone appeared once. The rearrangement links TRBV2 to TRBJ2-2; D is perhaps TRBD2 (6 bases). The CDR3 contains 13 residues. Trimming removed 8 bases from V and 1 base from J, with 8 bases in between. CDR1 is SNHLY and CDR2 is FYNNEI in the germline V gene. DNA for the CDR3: TGTGCCAGCGGGACTGGGAACACCGGGGAGCTGTTTTTT. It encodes CASGTGNTGELFF.

CDR3 region: CASSQYRTDPRGTGELFF. The CDR3 nucleotides are TGCGCCAGCAGCCAATATCGGACAGACCCACGAGGCACCGGGGAGCTGTTTTTT. The gene calls are TRBV4-1 and TRBJ2-2; TRBD1 is a possible D gene (6 bases). With 2 bases removed from V and 4 bases from J, the gap between germline ends came to 20 bases. Germline CDR1 MGHRA, CDR2 YSYEKL. The CDR3 is 18 amino acids.

CDR3 nucleotides: TGTGCCAGTAGTATTCCCGGGACAGGGGACTATGGCTACACCTTC. The encoded protein is CASSIPGTGDYGYTF. This sequence joins TRBV19 and TRBJ1-2; 10 bases match TRBD1. Trimming removed 3 bases from V and 3 bases from J; junction bases left unmatched: 4. The CDR3 is made up of 15 amino acids. Germline V CDR1 and CDR2: LNHDA, SQIVND (reference sequence).

The CDR3 reads CASSAASYSTNEKLFF. Here the CDR3 DNA reads TGCGCCAGCAGCGCCGCTTCATACTCAACTAATGAAAAACTGTTTTTT. The rearrangement joins TRBV5-1 to TRBJ1-4; D unclear. CDR1 and CDR2 from the germline V gene are SGHRS and YFSETQ. V gave up 4 bases and J gave up 0 bases, with 13 bases separating them. There are 16 residues in the CDR3.

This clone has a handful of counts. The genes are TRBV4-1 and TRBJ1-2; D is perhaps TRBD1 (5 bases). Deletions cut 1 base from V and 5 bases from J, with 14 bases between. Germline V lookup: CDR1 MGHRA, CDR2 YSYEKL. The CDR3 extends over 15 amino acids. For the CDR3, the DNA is TGCGCCAGCAGCCAAGGTTTGACAGACCTTTATGGCTACACCTTC. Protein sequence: CASSQGLTDLYGYTF.

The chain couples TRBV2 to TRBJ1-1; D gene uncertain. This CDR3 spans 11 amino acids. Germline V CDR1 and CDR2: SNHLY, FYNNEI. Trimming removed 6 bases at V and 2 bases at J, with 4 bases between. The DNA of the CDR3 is TGTGCCAGCAGCCTTAACACTGAAGCTTTCTTT. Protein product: CASSLNTEAFF.

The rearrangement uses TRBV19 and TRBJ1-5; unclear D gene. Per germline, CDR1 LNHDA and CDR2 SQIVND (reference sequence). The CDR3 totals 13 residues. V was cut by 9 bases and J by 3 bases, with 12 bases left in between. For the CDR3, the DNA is TGTGCCAGAGCCGGGTCATACAATCAGCCCCAGCATTTT. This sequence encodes CARAGSYNQPQHF.

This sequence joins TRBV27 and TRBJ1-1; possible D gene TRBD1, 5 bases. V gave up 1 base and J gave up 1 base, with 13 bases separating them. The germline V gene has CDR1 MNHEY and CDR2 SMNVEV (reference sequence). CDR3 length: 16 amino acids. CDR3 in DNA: TGTGCCAGCAGTTTATGGGCAGGGAGGTCGAACACTGAAGCTTTCTTT. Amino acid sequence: CASSLWAGRSNTEAFF.

In DNA, the CDR3 is TGTGCCAGCAGCGGGACAGCAATTAATTCACCCCTCCACTTT. Amino acid sequence: CASSGTAINSPLHF. The chain joins TRBV6-5 to TRBJ1-6; 7 bases agree with TRBD1. The CDR3 sequence is 14 residues long. The V segment lost 6 bases and the J segment 6 bases; nucleotides outside the gene matches: 5. The germline V gene has CDR1 MNHEY and CDR2 SVGAGI.

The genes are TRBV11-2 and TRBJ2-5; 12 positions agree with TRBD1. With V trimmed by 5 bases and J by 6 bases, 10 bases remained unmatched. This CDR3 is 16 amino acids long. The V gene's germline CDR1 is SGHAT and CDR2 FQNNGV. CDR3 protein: CASSKGQGAFSQTQYF. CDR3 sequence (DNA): TGTGCCAGCAGCAAGGGACAGGGGGCTTTTTCTCAGACCCAGTACTTC.

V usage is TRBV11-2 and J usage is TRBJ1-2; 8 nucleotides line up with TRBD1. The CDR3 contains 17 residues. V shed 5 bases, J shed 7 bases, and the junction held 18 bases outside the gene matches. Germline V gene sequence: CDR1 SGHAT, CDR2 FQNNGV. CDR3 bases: TGTGCCAGCAGCCCGCGTCGGGGACAGGCGTCCTTTGGTGGCTACACCTTC. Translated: CASSPRRGQASFGGYTF. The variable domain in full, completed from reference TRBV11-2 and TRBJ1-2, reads EAGVAQSPRYKIIEKRQSVAFWCNPISGHATLYWYQQILGQGPKLLIQFQNNGVVDDSQLPKDRFSAERLKGVDSTLKIQPAKLEDSAVYLCASSPRRGQASFGGYTFGSGTRLTVV.

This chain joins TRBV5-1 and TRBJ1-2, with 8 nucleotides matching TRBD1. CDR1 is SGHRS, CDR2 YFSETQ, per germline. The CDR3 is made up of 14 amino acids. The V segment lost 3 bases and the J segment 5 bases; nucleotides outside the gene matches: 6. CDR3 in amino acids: CASSWERTGYGYTF. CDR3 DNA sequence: TGCGCCAGCAGCTGGGAGCGGACAGGGTATGGCTACACCTTC.

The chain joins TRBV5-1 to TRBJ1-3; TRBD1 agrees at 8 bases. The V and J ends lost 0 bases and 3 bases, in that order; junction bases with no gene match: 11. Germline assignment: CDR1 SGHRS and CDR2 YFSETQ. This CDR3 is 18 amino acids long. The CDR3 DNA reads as TGCGCCAGCAGCTTGGGATGGGACAGGCACGGAGGTGGAAACACCATATATTTT. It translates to CASSLGWDRHGGGNTIYF.

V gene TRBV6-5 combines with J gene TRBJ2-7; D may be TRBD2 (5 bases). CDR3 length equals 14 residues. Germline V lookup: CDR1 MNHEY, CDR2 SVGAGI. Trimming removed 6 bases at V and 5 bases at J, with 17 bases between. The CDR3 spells CASSRTLVGNEQYF. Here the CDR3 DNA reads TGTGCCAGCAGCCGGACTCTCGTTGGGAACGAGCAGTACTTC.

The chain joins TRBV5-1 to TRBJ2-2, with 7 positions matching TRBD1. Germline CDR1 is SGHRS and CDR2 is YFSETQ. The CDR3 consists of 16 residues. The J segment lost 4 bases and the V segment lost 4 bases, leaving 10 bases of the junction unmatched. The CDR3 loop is CASSLVSQGSTGELFF. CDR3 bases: TGCGCCAGCAGCCTCGTTTCACAGGGGTCCACCGGGGAGCTGTTTTTT. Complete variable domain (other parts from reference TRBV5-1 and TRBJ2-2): KAGVTQTPRYLIKTRGQQVTLSCSPISGHRSVSWYQQTPGQGLQFLFEYFSETQRNKGNFPGRFSGRQFSNSRSEMNVSTLELGDSALYLCASSLVSQGSTGELFFGEGSRLTVL.

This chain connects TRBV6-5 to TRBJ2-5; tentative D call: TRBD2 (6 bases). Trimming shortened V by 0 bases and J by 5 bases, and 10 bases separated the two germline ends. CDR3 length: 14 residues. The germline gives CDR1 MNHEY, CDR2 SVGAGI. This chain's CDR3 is CASSYSGGRETQYF. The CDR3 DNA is TGTGCCAGCAGTTACTCGGGGGGTCGGGAGACCCAGTACTTC.

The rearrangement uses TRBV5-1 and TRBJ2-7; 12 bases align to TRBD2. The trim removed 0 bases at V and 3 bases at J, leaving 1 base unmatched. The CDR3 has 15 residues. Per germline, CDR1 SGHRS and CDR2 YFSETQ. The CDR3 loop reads CASSLGTSGDYEQYF. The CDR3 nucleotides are TGCGCCAGCAGCTTGGGGACTAGCGGGGACTACGAGCAGTACTTC.

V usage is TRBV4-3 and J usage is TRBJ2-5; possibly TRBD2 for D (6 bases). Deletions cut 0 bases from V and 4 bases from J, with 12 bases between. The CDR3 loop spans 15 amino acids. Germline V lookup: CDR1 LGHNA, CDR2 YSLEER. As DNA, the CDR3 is TGCGCCAGCAGCCAAGATCGCGGGATGGGAGAGACCCAGTACTTC. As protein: CASSQDRGMGETQYF.

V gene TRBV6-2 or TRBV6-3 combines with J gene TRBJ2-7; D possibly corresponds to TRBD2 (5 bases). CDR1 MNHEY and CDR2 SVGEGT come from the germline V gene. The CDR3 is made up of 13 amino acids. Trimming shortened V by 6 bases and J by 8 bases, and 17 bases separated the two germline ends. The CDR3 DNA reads TGTGCCAGCAGCTCCGTCTTGGGAGCGAAGCAGTACTTC. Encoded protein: CASSSVLGAKQYF.

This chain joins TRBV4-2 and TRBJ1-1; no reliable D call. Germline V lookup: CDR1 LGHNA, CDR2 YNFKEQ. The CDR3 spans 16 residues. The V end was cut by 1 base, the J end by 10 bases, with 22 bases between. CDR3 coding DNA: TGTGCCAGCAGCCAAGCGTACCGGGGAAACGGGGAGCTAGCTTTCTTT. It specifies CASSQAYRGNGELAFF.

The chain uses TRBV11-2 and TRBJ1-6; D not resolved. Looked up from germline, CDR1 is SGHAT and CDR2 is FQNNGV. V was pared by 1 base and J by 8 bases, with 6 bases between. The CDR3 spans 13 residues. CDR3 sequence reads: CASSLVQYSPLHF. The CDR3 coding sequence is TGTGCCAGCAGCTTAGTGCAGTATTCACCCCTCCACTTT.